This T cell receptor (beta chain) originates from a study of regulatory T cells in long-lasting Graves disease. Germline trimming cut 3 bases from V and 4 bases from J; bases unmatched to any gene: 9. In germline, CDR1 is MNHNS, CDR2 SASEGT. This CDR3 spans 16 amino acids. Through Arm-PCR of CDR3 regions and iRepertoire HTBI primers, TCR beta libraries were built. TCRdb re-called the multiplex PCR reads with MiXCR, one entry per CDR3 protein. The sample holds fewer than 650,000 distinct CDR3 sequences, roughly 16% seen once. Only a few counts were recorded for this clonotype. Its antigen is not known. The time point: newly diagnosed GD, antithyroid drugs for less than 3 months. There was RNA extracted from PBMCs, and the TCR library was made from it. Graves' disease diagnosis followed American Thyroid Association guidelines. Overall study findings and caveats: Lower TCR diversity was seen in persistent Graves' patients than in newly diagnosed ones.

The sample was also linked to a second study, of T cells in Graves' hyperthyroidism and ophthalmopathy. That source notes: Blood also contained most expanded thyroid clonotypes above 0.001.

The sequenced sample was peripheral blood mononuclear cells (PBMCs), obtained at new diagnosis, from a patient treated with antithyroid drugs. The receptor comes from a woman in her 30s with Graves disease. The chain employs TRBV6-1 and TRBJ2-1; 7 bases agree with TRBD2. This chain's CDR3 is CASSDPLSGSYNEQFF. CDR3 nucleotides: TGTGCCAGCAGTGACCCCCTTAGCGGGTCTTACAATGAGCAGTTCTTC.